The text below deals with one TCR beta chain. The target antigen is unknown. The record originates from a study of OX40 agonist ivuxolimab in advanced cancers. Findings and limits, study-wide: More expanded clones were found, on average, in CD8+ than in CD4+ T cells.

Repertoires were generated with immunoSEQ multiplex PCR, while TCRdb's copy carries only in-frame clones and drops some. The table lists about 13,000 clones, 65% to 85% of them singletons. Looked up from germline, CDR1 is SGHTA and CDR2 is FQGNSA. The V and J ends lost 0 bases and 3 bases respectively, with 14 bases between them. This CDR3 region has 16 residues. The chain employs TRBV7-2 and TRBJ1-2; perhaps TRBD1 as D (5 bases). Sequenced here: CD4+ or CD8+ T cells sorted from blood, sampled in a trial of the OX40 agonist ivuxolimab. This receptor was obtained from an adult with an advanced solid tumor such as melanoma, head and neck, liver or kidney cancer. This CDR3 is CASSLAVGRADYGYTF. CDR3 nucleotides: TGTGCCAGCAGCTTAGCCGTCGGCAGGGCGGACTATGGCTACACCTTC.